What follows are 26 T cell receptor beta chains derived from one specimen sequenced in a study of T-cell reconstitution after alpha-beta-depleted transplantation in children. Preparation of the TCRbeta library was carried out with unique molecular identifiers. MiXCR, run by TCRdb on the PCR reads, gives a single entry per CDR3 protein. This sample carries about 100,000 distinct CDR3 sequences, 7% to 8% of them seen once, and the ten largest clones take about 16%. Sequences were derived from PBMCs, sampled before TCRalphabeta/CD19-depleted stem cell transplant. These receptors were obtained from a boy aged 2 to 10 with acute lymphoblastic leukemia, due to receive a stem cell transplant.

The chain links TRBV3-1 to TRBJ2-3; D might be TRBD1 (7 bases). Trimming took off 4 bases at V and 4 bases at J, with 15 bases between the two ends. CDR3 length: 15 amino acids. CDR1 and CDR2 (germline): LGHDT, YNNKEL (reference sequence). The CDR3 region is CASSRPDRRADTQYF. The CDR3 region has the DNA TGTGCCAGCAGCCGTCCGGACAGGAGGGCAGATACGCAGTATTTT.

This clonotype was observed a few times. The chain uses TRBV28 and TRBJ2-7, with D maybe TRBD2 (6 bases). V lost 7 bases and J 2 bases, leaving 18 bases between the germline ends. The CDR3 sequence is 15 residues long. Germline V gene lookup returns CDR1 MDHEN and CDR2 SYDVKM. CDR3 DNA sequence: TGTGCCAGCACCCCTGCCGGGACTCAAGCCTACGAGCAGTACTTC. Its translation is CASTPAGTQAYEQYF.

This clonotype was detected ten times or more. The CDR3 coding sequence is TGCAGTGCTAGCCGCCCCTCCTACAATGAGCAGTTCTTC. The encoded protein is CSASRPSYNEQFF. The rearrangement joins TRBV20-1 to TRBJ2-1, with no clear D. The CDR3 is 13 amino acids. From germline, CDR1 is DFQATT and CDR2 SNEGSKA (reference sequence). V was clipped by 3 bases and J by 0 bases, with 6 bases between them.

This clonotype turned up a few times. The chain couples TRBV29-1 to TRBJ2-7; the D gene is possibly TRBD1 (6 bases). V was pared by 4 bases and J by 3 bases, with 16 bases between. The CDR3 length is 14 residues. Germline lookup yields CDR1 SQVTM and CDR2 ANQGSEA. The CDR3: CSVGTGQGFYEQYF. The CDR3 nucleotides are TGCAGCGTTGGCACAGGGCAGGGCTTCTACGAGCAGTACTTC.

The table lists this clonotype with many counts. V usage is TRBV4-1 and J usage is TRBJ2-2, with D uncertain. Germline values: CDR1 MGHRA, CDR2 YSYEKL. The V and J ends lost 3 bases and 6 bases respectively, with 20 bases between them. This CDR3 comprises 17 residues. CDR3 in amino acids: CASSHPKGRPRSGELFF. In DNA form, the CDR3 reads TGCGCCAGCAGCCATCCCAAGGGCAGACCCCGGTCCGGGGAGCTGTTTTTT.

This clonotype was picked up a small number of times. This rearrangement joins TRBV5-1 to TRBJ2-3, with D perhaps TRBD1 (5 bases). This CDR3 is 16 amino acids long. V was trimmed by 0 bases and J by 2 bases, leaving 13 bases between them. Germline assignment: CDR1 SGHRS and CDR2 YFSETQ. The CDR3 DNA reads TGCGCCAGCAGCTTGGGGGCAGGGCCTGCCACAGATACGCAGTATTTT. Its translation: CASSLGAGPATDTQYF.

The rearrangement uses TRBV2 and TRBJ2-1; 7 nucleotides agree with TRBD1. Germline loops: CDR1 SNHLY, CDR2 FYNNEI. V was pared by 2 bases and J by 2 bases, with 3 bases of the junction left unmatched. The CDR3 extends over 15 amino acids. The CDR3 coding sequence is TGTGCCAGCAGTGAACCCAGGGGGACCTACAATGAGCAGTTCTTC. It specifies CASSEPRGTYNEQFF.

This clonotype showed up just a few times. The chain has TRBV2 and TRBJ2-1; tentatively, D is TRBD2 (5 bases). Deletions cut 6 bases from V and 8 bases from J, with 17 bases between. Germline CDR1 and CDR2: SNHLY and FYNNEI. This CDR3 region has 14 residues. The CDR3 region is CASRDSIGRDEQFF. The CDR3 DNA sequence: TGTGCCAGCAGGGACTCAATTGGCCGGGATGAGCAGTTCTTC.

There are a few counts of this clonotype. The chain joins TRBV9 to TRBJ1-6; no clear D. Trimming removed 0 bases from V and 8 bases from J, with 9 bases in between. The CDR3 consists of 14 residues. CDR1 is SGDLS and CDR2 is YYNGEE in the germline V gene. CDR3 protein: CASSVAWRDSPLHF. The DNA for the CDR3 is TGTGCCAGCAGCGTAGCTTGGCGGGATTCACCCCTCCACTTT. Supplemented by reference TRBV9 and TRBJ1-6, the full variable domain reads DSGVTQTPKHLITATGQRVTLRCSPRSGDLSVYWYQQSLDQGLQFLIQYYNGEERAKGNILERFSAQQFPDLHSELNLSSLELGDSALYFCASSVAWRDSPLHFGNGTRLTVT.

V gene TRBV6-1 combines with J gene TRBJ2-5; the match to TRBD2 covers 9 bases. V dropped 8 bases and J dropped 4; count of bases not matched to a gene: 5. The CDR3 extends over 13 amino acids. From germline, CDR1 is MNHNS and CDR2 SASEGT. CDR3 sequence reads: CASEAGGLETQYF. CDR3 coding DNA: TGTGCCAGCGAAGCGGGGGGTCTAGAGACCCAGTACTTC.

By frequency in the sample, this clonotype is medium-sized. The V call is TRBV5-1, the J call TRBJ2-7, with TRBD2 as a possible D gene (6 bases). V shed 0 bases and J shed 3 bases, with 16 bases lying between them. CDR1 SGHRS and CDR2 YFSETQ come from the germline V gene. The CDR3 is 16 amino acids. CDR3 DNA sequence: TGCGCCAGCAGCTTGGACTCCGGCGGGGCGTTCTACGAGCAGTACTTC. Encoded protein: CASSLDSGGAFYEQYF.

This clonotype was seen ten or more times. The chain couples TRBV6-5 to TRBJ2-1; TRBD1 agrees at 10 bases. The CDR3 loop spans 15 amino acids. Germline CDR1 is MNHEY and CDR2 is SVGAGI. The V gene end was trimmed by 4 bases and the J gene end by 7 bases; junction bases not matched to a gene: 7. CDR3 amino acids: CASSSSGQGGNEQFF. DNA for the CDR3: TGTGCCAGCAGTTCTTCCGGACAGGGGGGGAATGAGCAGTTCTTC.

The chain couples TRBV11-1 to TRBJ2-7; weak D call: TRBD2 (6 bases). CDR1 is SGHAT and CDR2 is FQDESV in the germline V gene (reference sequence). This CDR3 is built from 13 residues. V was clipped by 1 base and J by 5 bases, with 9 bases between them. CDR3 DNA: TGTGCCAGCAGCTTAGAACGGGGGAACGAGCAGTACTTC. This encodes CASSLERGNEQYF.

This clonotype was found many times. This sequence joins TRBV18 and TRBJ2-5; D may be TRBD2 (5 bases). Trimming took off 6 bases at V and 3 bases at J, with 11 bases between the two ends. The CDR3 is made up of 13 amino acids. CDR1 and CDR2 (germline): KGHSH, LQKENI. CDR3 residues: CASSHEGEETQYF. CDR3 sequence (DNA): TGTGCCAGCTCGCACGAGGGAGAAGAGACCCAGTACTTC.

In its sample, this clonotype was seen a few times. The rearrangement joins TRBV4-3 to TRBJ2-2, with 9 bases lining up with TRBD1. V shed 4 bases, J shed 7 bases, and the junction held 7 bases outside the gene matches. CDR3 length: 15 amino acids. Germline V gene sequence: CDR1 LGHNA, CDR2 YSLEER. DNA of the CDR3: TGCGCCAGCAGCCCCCGACAGGGGGAGGGCGGGGAGCTGTTTTTT. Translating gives CASSPRQGEGGELFF.

As DNA, the CDR3 is TGTGCCAGCAGCCCGGGGACTAGCGGATACAATGAGCAGTTCTTC. Amino acid sequence: CASSPGTSGYNEQFF. V gene TRBV12-3 or TRBV12-4 combines with J gene TRBJ2-1; 11 nucleotides line up with TRBD2. The CDR3 is made up of 15 amino acids. V lost 6 bases and J lost 4; bases outside the gene matches: 5.

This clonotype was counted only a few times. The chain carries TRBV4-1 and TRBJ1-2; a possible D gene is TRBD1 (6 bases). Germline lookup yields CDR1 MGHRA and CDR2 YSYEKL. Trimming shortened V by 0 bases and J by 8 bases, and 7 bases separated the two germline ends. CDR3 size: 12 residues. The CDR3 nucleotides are TGCGCCAGCAGCCAAGAAGGGGGAGGCTACACCTTC. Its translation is CASSQEGGGYTF.

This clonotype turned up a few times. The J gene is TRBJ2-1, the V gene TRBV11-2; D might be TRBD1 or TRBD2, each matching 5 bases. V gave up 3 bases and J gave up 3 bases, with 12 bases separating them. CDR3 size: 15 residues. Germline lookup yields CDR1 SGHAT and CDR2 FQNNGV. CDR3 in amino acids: CASSLSGAGYNEQFF. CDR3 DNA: TGTGCCAGCAGCTTGTCCGGGGCGGGCTACAATGAGCAGTTCTTC.

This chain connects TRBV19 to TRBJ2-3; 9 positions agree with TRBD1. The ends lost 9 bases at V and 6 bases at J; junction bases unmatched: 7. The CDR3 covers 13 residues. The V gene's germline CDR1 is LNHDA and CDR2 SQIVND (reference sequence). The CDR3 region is CASEDRGSDTQYF. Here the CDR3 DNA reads TGTGCCAGCGAGGACAGGGGCAGCGATACGCAGTATTTT.

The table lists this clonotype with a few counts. The CDR3 bases are TGCAGTGCCCGAGAGATCTTAGATACGCAGTATTTT. Protein: CSAREILDTQYF. This sequence joins TRBV20-1 and TRBJ2-3; D not resolved. Germline V gene lookup returns CDR1 DFQATT and CDR2 SNEGSKA (reference sequence). The CDR3 is 12 amino acids. Between the trimmed V and J ends, which lost 6 bases and 5 bases, there was a span of 12 bases.

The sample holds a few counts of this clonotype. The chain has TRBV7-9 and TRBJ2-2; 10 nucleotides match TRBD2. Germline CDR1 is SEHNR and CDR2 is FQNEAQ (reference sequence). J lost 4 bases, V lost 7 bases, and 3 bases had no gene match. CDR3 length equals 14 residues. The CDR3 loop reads CASIERGGTGELFF. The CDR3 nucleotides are TGTGCCAGCATCGAGCGGGGGGGCACCGGGGAGCTGTTTTTT.

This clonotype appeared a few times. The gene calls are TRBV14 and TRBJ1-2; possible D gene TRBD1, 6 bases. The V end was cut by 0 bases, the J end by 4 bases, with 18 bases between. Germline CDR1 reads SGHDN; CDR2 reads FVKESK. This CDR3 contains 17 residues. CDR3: CASSQERRGGSVYGYTF. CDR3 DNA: TGTGCCAGCAGCCAAGAACGGAGGGGGGGTTCGGTCTATGGCTACACCTTC.

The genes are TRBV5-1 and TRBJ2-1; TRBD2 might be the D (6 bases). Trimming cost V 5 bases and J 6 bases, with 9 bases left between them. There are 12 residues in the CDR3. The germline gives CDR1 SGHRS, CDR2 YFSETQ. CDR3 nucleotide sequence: TGCGCCAGCAGGGCGGGGTTCAATGAGCAGTTCTTC. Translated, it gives CASRAGFNEQFF.

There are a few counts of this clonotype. In DNA, the CDR3 is TGCGCCAGCAGCCAAGTTGCAGGGAGCTCCTACGAGCAGTACTTC. Protein sequence: CASSQVAGSSYEQYF. The chain has TRBV4-1 and TRBJ2-7; possibly TRBD1 or TRBD2 for D (5 bases each). Deletions cut 1 base from V and 0 bases from J, with 10 bases between. Germline V gene lookup returns CDR1 MGHRA and CDR2 YSYEKL. This CDR3 has 15 residues.

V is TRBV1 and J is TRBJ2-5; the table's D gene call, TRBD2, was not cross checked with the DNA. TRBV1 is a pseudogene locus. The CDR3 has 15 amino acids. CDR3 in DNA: TGCACCAGCAGCCAGGGGACTAGCGGGGCCAGGGCCCAGTACTTC. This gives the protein CTSSQGTSGARAQYF.

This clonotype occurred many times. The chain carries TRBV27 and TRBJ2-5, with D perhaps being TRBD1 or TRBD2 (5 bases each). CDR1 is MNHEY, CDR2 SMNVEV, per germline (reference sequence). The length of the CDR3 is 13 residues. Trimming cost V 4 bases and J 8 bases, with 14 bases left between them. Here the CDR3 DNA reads TGTGCCAGCAGTTCGGGACCCCAAGGAACCCAGTACTTC. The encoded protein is CASSSGPQGTQYF.